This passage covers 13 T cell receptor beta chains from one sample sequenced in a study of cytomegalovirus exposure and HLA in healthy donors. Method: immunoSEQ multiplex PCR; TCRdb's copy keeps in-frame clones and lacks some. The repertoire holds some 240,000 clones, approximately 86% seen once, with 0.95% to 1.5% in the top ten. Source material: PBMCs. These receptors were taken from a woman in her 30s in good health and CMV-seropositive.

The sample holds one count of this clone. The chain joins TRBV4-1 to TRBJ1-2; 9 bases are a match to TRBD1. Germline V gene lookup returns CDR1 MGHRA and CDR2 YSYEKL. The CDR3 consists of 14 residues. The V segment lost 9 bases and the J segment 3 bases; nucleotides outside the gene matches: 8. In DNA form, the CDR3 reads TGCGCCAGTAGGGGACAGGGAGGTGACTATGGCTACACCTTC. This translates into CASRGQGGDYGYTF.

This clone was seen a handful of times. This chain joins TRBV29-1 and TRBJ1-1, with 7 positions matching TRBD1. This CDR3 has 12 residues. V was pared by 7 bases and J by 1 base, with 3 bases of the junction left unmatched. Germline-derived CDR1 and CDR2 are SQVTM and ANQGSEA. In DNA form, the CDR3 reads TGCAGCGGGGGACAGCCGAACACTGAAGCTTTCTTT. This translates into CSGGQPNTEAFF.

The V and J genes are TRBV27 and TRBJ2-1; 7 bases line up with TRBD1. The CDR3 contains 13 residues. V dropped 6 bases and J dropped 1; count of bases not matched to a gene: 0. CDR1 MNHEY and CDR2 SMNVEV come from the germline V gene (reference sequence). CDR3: CASRQGSYNEQFF. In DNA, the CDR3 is TGTGCCAGCAGACAGGGGTCCTACAATGAGCAGTTCTTC.

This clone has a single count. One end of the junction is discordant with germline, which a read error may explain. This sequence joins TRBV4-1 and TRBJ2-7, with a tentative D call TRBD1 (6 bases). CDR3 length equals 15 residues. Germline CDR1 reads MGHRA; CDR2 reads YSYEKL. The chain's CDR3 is CASSKEDSLSYEQYF. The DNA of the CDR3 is TGCGCCAGCAGCAAAGAGGACAGTCTTTCCTACGAGCAGTACTTC.

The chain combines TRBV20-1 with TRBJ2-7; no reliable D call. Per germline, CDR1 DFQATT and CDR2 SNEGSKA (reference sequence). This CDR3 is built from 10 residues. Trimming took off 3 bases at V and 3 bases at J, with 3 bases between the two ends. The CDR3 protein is CSASLYEQYF. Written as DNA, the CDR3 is TGCAGTGCTAGTCTCTACGAGCAGTACTTC.

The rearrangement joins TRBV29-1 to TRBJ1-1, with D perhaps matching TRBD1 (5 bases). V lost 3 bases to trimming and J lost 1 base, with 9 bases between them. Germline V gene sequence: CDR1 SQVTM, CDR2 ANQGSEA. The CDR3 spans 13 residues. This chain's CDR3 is CSVERGPNTEAFF. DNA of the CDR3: TGCAGCGTTGAGCGGGGCCCGAACACTGAAGCTTTCTTT. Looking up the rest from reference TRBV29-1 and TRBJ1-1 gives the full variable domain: SAVISQKPSRDICQRGTSLTIQCQVDSQVTMMFWYRQQPGQSLTLIATANQGSEATYESGFVIDKFPISRPNLTFSTLTVSNMSPEDSSIYLCSVERGPNTEAFFGQGTRLTVV.

CDR3: CSVRDYNQPQHF. The CDR3 nucleotides are TGCAGCGTTCGGGACTACAATCAGCCCCAGCATTTT. V is TRBV29-1 and J is TRBJ1-5; TRBD1 might be the D (5 bases). V lost 5 bases and J 3 bases, leaving 8 bases between the germline ends. Germline V gives CDR1 SQVTM, CDR2 ANQGSEA. This CDR3 has 12 amino acids.

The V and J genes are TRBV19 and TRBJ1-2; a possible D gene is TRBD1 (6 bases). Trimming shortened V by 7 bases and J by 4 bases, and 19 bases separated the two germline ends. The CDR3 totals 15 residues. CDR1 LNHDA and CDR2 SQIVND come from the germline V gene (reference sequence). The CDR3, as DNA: TGTGCCAGTATGTTGTCGGGGGGCTATGGCTATGGCTACACCTTC. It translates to CASMLSGGYGYGYTF.

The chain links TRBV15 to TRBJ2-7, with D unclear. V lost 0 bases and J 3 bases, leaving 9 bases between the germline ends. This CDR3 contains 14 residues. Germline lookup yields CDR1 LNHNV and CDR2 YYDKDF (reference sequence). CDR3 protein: CATSRDLYLYEQYF. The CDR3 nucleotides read TGTGCCACCAGCAGAGATCTATACCTCTACGAGCAGTACTTC.

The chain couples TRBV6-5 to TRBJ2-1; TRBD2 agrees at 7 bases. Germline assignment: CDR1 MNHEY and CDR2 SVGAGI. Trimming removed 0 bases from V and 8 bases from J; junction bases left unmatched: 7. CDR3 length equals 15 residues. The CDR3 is CASSYSRREWDEQFF. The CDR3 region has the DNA TGTGCCAGCAGTTACTCGCGGCGGGAGTGGGATGAGCAGTTCTTC.

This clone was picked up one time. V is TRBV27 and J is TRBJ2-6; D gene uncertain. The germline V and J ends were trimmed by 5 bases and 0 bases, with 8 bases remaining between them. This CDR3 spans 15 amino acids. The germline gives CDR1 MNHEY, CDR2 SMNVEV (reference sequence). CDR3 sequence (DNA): TGTGCCAGCAGTCCCCCGGTCTCTGGGGCCAACGTCCTGACTTTC. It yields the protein CASSPPVSGANVLTF.

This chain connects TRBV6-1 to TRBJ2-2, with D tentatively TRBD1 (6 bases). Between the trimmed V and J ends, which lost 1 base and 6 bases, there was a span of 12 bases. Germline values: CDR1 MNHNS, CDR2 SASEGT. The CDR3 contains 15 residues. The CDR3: CASSEGGLPPGELFF. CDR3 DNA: TGTGCCAGCAGTGAAGGGGGGCTACCCCCCGGGGAGCTGTTTTTT.

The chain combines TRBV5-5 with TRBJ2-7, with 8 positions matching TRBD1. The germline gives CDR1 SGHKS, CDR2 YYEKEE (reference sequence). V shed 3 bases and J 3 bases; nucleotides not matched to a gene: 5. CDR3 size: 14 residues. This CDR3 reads CASSSPGQDYEQYF. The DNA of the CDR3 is TGTGCCAGCAGCTCACCGGGACAGGACTACGAGCAGTACTTC. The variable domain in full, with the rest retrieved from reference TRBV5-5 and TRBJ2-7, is DAGVTQSPTHLIKTRGQQVTLRCSPISGHKSVSWYQQVLGQGPQFIFQYYEKEERGRGNFPDRFSARQFPNYSSELNVNALLLGDSALYLCASSSPGQDYEQYFGPGTRLTVT.